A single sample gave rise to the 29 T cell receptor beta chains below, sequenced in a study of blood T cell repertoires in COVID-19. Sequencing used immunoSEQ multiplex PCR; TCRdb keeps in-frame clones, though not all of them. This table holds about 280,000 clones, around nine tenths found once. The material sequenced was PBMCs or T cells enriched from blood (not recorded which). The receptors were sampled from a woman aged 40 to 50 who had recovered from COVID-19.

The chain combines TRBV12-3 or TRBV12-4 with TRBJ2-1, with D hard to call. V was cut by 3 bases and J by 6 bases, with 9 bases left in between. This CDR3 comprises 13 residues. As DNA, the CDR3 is TGTGCCAGCAGTTTGTGGAGTCTCAATGAGCAGTTCTTC. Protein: CASSLWSLNEQFF.

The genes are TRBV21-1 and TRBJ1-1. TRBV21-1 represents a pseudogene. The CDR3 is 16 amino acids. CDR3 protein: CASSKIGGRMNTEAFF. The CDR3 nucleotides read TGTGCCAGCAGCAAAATCGGGGGGCGGATGAACACTGAAGCTTTCTTT.

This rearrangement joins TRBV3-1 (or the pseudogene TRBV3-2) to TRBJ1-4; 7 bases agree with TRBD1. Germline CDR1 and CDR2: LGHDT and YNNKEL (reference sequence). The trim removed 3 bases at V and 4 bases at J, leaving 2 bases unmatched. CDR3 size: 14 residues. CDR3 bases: TGTGCCAGCAGCCATTGGGACAGTAATGAAAAACTGTTTTTT. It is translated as CASSHWDSNEKLFF.

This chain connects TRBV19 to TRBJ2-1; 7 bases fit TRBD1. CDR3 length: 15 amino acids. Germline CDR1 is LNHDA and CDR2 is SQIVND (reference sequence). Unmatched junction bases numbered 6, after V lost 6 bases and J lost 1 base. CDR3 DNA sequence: TGTGCCAGTAGGAGAGGACAGGAATCCTACAATGAGCAGTTCTTC. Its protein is CASRRGQESYNEQFF.

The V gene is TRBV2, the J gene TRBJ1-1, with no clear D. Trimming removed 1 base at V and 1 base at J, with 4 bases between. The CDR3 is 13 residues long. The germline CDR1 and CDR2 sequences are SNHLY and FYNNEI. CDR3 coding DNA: TGTGCCAGCAGTGAAGAGAGGAACACTGAAGCTTTCTTT. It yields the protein CASSEERNTEAFF.

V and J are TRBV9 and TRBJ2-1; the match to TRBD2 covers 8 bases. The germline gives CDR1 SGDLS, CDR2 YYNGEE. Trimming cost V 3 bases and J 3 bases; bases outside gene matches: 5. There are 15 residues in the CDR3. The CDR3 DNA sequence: TGTGCCAGCAGCGAGGTTAGCGGGGACTACAATGAGCAGTTCTTC. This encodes CASSEVSGDYNEQFF.

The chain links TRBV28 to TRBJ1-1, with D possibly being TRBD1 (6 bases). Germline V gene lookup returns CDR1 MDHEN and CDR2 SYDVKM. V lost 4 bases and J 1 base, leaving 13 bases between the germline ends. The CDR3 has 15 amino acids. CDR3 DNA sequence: TGTGCCAGCAGTTCGCCGGGACAAGGGAACACTGAAGCTTTCTTT. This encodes CASSSPGQGNTEAFF.

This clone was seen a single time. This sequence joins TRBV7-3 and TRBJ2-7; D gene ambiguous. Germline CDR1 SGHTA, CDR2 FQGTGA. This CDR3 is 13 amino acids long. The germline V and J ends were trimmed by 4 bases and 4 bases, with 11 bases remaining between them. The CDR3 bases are TGTGCCAGCAGCTCCGGTGGCGGTTACGAGCAGTACTTC. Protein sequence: CASSSGGGYEQYF.

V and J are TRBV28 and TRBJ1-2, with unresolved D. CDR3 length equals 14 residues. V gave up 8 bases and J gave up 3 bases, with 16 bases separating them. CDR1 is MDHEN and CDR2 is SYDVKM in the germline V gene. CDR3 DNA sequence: TGTGCCAGCCTCACGGGCGGGCGCGACTATGGCTACACCTTC. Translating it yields CASLTGGRDYGYTF.

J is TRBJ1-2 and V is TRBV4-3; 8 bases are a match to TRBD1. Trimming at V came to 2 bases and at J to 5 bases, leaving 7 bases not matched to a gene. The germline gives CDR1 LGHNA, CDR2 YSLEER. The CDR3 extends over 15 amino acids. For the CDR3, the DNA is TGCGCCAGCAGCCAACACCGGGACAGGTCATATGGCTACACCTTC. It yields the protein CASSQHRDRSYGYTF.

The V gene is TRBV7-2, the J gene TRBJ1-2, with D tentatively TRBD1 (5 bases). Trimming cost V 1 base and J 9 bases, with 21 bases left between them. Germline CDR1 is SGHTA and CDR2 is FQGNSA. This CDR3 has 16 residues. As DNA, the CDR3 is TGTGCCAGCAGCTTAGAAGCAGGGAATAACGTCATGCGCTACACCTTC. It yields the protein CASSLEAGNNVMRYTF.

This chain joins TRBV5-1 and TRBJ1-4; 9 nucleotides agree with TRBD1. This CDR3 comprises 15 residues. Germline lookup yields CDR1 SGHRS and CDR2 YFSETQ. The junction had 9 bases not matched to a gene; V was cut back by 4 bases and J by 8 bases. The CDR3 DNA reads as TGCGCCAGCAGCGTCACAGGGGGCACCTACGAAAAACTGTTTTTT. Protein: CASSVTGGTYEKLFF.

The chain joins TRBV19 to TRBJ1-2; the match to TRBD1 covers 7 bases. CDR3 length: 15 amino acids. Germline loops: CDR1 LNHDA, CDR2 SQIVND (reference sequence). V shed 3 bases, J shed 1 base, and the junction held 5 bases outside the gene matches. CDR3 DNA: TGTGCCAGTAGTATCAACTCAGGGGGTAACTATGGCTACACCTTC. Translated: CASSINSGGNYGYTF.

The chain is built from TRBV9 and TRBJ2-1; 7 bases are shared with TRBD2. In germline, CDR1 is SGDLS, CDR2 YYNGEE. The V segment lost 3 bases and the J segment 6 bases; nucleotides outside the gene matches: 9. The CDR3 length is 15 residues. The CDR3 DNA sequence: TGTGCCAGCAGCGCCCAGGGCGGGAGTATCAATGAGCAGTTCTTC. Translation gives CASSAQGGSINEQFF.

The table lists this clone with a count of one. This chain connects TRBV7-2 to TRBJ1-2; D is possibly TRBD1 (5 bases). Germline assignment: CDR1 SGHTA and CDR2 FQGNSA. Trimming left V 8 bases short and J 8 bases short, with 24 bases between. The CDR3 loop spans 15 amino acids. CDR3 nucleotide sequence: TGTGCCAGCTCCCTTTGGCCGGGGGTCGCGAGAGGCTACACCTTC. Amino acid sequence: CASSLWPGVARGYTF.

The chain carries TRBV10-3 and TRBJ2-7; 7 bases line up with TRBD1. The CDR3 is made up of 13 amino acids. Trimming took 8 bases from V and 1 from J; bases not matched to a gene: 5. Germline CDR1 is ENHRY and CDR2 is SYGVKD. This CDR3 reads CAIQGGPSYEQYF. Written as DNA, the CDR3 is TGTGCCATCCAAGGGGGCCCTTCCTACGAGCAGTACTTC.

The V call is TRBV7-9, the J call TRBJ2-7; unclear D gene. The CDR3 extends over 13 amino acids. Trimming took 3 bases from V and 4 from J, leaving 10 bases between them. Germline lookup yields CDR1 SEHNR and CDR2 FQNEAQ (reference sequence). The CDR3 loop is CASSFGSAYEQYF. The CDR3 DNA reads TGTGCCAGCAGCTTTGGCTCCGCATACGAGCAGTACTTC.

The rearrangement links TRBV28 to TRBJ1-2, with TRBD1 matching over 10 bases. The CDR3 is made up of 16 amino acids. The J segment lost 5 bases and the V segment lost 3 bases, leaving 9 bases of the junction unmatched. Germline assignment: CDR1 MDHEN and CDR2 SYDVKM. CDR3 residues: CASSFPLPGQGYGYTF. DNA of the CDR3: TGTGCCAGCAGTTTCCCCCTTCCGGGACAGGGGTATGGCTACACCTTC.

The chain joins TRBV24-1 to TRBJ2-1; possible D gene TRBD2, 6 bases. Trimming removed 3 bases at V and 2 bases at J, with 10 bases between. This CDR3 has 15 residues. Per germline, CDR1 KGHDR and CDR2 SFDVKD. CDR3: CATSDIERAYNEQFF. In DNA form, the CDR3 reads TGTGCCACCAGTGATATTGAGCGGGCCTACAATGAGCAGTTCTTC.

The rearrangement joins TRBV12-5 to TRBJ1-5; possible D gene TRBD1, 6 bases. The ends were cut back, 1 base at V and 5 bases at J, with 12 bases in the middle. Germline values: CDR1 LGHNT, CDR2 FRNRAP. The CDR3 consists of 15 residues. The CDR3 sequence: CASGLGRGKDQPQHF. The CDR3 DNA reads TGTGCTAGTGGTTTGGGCAGGGGTAAAGATCAGCCCCAGCATTTT.

The CDR3 here is CASNRGGARETQYF. Here the CDR3 DNA reads TGTGCCAGCAACCGGGGGGGGGCGAGGGAGACCCAGTACTTC. This sequence joins TRBV28 and TRBJ2-5, with 8 bases lining up with TRBD2. The V segment lost 7 bases and the J segment 5 bases; nucleotides outside the gene matches: 9. The CDR3 is made up of 14 amino acids. Germline assignment: CDR1 MDHEN and CDR2 SYDVKM.

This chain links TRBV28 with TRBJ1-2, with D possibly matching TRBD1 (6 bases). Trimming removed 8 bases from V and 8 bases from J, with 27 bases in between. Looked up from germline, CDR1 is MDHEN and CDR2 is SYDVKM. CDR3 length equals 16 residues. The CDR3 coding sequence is TGTGCCAGCCTTGCTACGGGCTTCTCAGGGGAAGGAGGCTACACCTTC. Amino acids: CASLATGFSGEGGYTF.

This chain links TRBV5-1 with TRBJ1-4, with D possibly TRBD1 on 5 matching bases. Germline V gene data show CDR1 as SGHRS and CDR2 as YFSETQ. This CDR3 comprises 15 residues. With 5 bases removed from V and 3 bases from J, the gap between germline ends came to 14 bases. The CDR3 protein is CASRPQVQSNEKLFF. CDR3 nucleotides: TGCGCCAGCAGACCACAGGTGCAGTCTAATGAAAAACTGTTTTTT.

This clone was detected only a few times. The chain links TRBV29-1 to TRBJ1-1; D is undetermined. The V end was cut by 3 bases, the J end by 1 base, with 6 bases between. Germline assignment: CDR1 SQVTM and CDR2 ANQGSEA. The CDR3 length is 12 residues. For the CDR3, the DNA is TGCAGCGTTGAGAACAGGAACACTGAAGCTTTCTTT. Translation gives CSVENRNTEAFF.

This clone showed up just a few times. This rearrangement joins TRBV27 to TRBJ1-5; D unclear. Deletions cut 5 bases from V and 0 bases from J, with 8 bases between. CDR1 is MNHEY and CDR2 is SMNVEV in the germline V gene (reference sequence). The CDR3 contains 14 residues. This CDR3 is CASSKQYSNQPQHF. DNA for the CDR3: TGTGCCAGCAGTAAACAGTATAGCAATCAGCCCCAGCATTTT.

For the CDR3, the DNA is TGCGCCAGCAGCCAATTTTATAGCAATCAGCCCCAGCATTTT. This translates into CASSQFYSNQPQHF. The rearrangement links TRBV4-1 to TRBJ1-5, with D unclear. Germline V CDR1 and CDR2: MGHRA, YSYEKL. The V end was cut by 2 bases, the J end by 0 bases, with 5 bases between. The CDR3 spans 14 residues.

CDR3 nucleotides: TGTGCCAGCAGCTCTGGACTAGCGGGATCCGGTGAGCAGTTCTTC. Amino acids: CASSSGLAGSGEQFF. The gene calls are TRBV7-2 and TRBJ2-1, with 12 bases aligning to TRBD2. Germline-derived CDR1 and CDR2 are SGHTA and FQGNSA. This CDR3 is built from 15 residues. Losses at the gene ends were 4 bases for V and 9 bases for J; bases not matched to a gene: 7.

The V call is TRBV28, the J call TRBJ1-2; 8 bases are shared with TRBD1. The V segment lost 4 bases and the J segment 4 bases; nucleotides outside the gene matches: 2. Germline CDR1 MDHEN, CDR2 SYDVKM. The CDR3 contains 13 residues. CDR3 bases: TGTGCCAGCAGTTGGACAGGGTCCTATGGCTACACCTTC. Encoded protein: CASSWTGSYGYTF.

CDR3 bases: TGTGCCAGCAGCTTAGGGGGGTTGAGGGGGACTAATGAAAAACTGTTTTTT. As protein: CASSLGGLRGTNEKLFF. This sequence joins TRBV7-2 and TRBJ1-4; D possibly corresponds to TRBD1 (6 bases). The V end lost 1 base, the J end lost 2 bases, and 14 bases lay between the germline ends. This CDR3 region has 17 residues. Per germline, CDR1 SGHTA and CDR2 FQGNSA.